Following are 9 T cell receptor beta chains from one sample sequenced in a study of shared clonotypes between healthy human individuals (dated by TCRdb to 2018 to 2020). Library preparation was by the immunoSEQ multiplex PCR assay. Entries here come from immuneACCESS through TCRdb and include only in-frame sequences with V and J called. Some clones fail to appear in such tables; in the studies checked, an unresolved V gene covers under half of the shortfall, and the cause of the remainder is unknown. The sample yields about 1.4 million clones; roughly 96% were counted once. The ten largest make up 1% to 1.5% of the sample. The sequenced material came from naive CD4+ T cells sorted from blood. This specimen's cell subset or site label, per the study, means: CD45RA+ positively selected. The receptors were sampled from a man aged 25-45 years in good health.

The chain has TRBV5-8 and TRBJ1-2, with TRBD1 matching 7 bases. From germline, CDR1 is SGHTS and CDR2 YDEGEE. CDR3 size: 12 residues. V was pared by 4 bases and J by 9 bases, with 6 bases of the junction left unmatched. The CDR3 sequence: CASSRTGGRYTF. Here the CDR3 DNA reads TGTGCCAGCAGCCGGACAGGCGGGCGCTACACCTTC.

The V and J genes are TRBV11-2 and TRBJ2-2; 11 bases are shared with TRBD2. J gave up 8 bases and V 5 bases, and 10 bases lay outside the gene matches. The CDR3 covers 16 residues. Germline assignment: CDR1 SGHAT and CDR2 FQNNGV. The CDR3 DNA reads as TGTGCCAGCAGCCAACTAGCGGGGGTCCACGGAGGGGAGCTGTTTTTT. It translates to CASSQLAGVHGGELFF.

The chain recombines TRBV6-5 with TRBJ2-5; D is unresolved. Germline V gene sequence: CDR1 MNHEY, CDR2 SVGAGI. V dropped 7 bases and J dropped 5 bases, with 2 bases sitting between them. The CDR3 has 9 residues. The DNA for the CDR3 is TGTGCCAGCACCGAGACCCAGTACTTC. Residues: CASTETQYF.

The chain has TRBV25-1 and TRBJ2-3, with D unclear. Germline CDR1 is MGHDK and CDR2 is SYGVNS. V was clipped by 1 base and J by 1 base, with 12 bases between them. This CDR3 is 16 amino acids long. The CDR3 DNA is TGTGCCAGCAGTGAATGGGGTGGGTCTGGCACAGATACGCAGTATTTT. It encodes CASSEWGGSGTDTQYF.

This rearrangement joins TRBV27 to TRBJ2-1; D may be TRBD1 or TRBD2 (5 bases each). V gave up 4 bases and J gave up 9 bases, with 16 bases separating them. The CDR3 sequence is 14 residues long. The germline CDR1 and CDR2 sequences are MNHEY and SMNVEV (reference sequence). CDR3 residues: CASSSSYGASEQFF. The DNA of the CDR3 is TGTGCCAGCAGTTCTAGCTATGGGGCCAGTGAGCAGTTCTTC.

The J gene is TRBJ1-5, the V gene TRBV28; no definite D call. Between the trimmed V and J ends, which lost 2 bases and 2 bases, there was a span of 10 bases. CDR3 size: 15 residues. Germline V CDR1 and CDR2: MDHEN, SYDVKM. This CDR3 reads CASSLRSAGNQPQHF. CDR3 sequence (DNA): TGTGCCAGCAGTTTACGTAGTGCGGGCAATCAGCCCCAGCATTTT.

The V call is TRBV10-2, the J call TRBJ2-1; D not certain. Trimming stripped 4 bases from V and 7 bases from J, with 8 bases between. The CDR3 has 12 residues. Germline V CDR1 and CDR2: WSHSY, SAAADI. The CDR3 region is CASSVTSNEQFF. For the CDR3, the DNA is TGCGCCAGCAGTGTGACGAGTAATGAGCAGTTCTTC.

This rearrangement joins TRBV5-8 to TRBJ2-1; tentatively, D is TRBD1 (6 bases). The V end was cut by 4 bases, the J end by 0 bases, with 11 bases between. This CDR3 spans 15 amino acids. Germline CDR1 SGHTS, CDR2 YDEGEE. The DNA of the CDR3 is TGTGCCAGCAGCAAAGGACAGTCCTCCTACAATGAGCAGTTCTTC. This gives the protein CASSKGQSSYNEQFF. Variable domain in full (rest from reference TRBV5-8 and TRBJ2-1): EAGVTQSPTHLIKTRGQQATLRCSPISGHTSVYWYQQALGLGLQFLLWYDEGEERNRGNFPPRFSGRQFPNYSSELNVNALELEDSALYLCASSKGQSSYNEQFFGPGTRLTVL.

CDR3 bases: TGTGCCAGCAGTTCCCAAAGGGAGGGGCGCTACGAGCAGTACTTC. It is translated as CASSSQREGRYEQYF. The genes are TRBV28 and TRBJ2-7; 7 positions agree with TRBD2. Germline values: CDR1 MDHEN, CDR2 SYDVKM. The CDR3 consists of 15 residues. V lost 4 bases and J lost 3; bases outside the gene matches: 9.